These 18 T cell receptor beta chains were all obtained from the same sample, sequenced in a study of blood T cell repertoires in COVID-19. The assay was immunoSEQ multiplex PCR, and TCRdb's table has in-frame clones only and misses some. The sample has hundreds of thousands of clones, about nine tenths seen once. Sequenced: PBMCs or T cells enriched from blood (not recorded which). The receptors were sampled from a woman in her twenties or thirties who had recovered from COVID-19.

The V gene is TRBV5-8, the J gene TRBJ1-2; TRBD1 matches at 7 bases. Germline trimming cut 4 bases from V and 4 bases from J; bases unmatched to any gene: 10. Germline V CDR1 and CDR2: SGHTS, YDEGEE. The CDR3 runs to 15 residues. Here the CDR3 reads CASSPSGQIFYGYTF. CDR3 nucleotides: TGTGCCAGCAGCCCCTCGGGACAGATCTTCTATGGCTACACCTTC.

The chain carries TRBV7-3 and TRBJ2-7; no definite D call. The CDR3 has 14 residues. Trimming removed 0 bases from V and 0 bases from J, with 6 bases in between. The germline gives CDR1 SGHTA, CDR2 FQGTGA. CDR3 in amino acids: CASSLTRSSYEQYF. CDR3 coding DNA: TGTGCCAGCAGCTTAACCCGGAGCTCCTACGAGCAGTACTTC.

This clone has just one count. The rearrangement links TRBV3-1 (or the pseudogene TRBV3-2) to TRBJ2-5; weak D call: TRBD2 (5 bases). Germline CDR1 and CDR2: LGHDT and YNNKEL (reference sequence). This CDR3 comprises 13 residues. Deletions cut 0 bases from V and 7 bases from J, with 9 bases between. CDR3 nucleotides: TGTGCCAGCAGCCAAGATGCTCGGGGGACCCAGTACTTC. This translates into CASSQDARGTQYF.

V gene TRBV29-1 combines with J gene TRBJ2-5; possible D gene TRBD1, 6 bases. The germline V and J ends were trimmed by 3 bases and 3 bases, with 11 bases remaining between them. The CDR3 sequence is 13 residues long. Germline values: CDR1 SQVTM, CDR2 ANQGSEA. The CDR3 here is CSVEYRQEETQYF. The CDR3 bases are TGCAGCGTTGAGTATCGACAGGAAGAGACCCAGTACTTC.

The chain combines TRBV6-6 with TRBJ2-1; TRBD2 matches 8 bases. V shed 5 bases, J shed 0 bases, and the junction held 9 bases outside the gene matches. Germline V gene data show CDR1 as MNHNY and CDR2 as SVGAGI (reference sequence). The CDR3 spans 17 residues. The CDR3 DNA is TGTGCCAGCAGTCTGATAGCGGGGAGACACTCCTACAATGAGCAGTTCTTC. Residues: CASSLIAGRHSYNEQFF.

The rearrangement uses TRBV28 and TRBJ2-5; D uncertain. Trimming cost V 3 bases and J 2 bases, with 7 bases left between them. This CDR3 has 13 residues. CDR1 is MDHEN, CDR2 SYDVKM, per germline. The DNA of the CDR3 is TGTGCCAGCAGTTTGGGCCAGCAAGAGACCCAGTACTTC. As protein: CASSLGQQETQYF.

V is TRBV7-2 and J is TRBJ1-1, with D uncertain. Germline V lookup: CDR1 SGHTA, CDR2 FQGNSA. The CDR3 is 15 amino acids. Trimming removed 5 bases from V and 4 bases from J, with 17 bases in between. CDR3: CASSQKPGLSTEAFF. Written as DNA, the CDR3 is TGTGCCAGCAGCCAGAAACCCGGGTTGAGCACTGAAGCTTTCTTT.

The count of this clone is one. V and J are TRBV7-6 and TRBJ1-2; the D is unclear. The CDR3 covers 13 residues. Trimming cost V 4 bases and J 6 bases, with 12 bases left between them. CDR1 SGHVS and CDR2 FNYEAQ come from the germline V gene. The CDR3 coding sequence is TGTGCCAGCAGCTCAGGAGGGTGGAATGGCTACACCTTC. Amino acids: CASSSGGWNGYTF.

This sequence joins TRBV5-1 and TRBJ1-4; 9 bases agree with TRBD1. Germline-derived CDR1 and CDR2 are SGHRS and YFSETQ. The CDR3 extends over 15 amino acids. The V and J ends lost 0 bases and 7 bases, in that order; junction bases with no gene match: 4. This CDR3 reads CASSLEGTGSEKLFF. CDR3 in DNA: TGCGCCAGCAGCTTGGAAGGGACAGGGAGTGAAAAACTGTTTTTT.

J is TRBJ1-4 and V is TRBV18; 7 bases are shared with TRBD1. Trimming cost V 3 bases and J 4 bases; bases outside gene matches: 8. This CDR3 region has 16 residues. Looked up from germline, CDR1 is KGHSH and CDR2 is LQKENI. Written as DNA, the CDR3 is TGTGCCAGCTCACCGATACCCGGGACAGTTAATGAAAAACTGTTTTTT. This sequence encodes CASSPIPGTVNEKLFF. The variable domain in full, completed from reference TRBV18 and TRBJ1-4, reads NAGVMQNPRHLVRRRGQEARLRCSPMKGHSHVYWYRQLPEEGLKFMVYLQKENIIDESGMPKERFSAEFPKEGPSILRIQQVVRGDSAAYFCASSPIPGTVNEKLFFGSGTQLSVL.

V and J are TRBV4-3 and TRBJ2-1; D not certain. V lost 2 bases and J lost 6, with 8 bases in between. This CDR3 spans 13 amino acids. The germline V gene encodes CDR1 LGHNA and CDR2 YSLEER. The CDR3 sequence: CASSQLLLNEQFF. CDR3 DNA: TGCGCCAGCAGCCAACTACTTCTCAATGAGCAGTTCTTC.

The chain carries TRBV3-1 (or the pseudogene TRBV3-2) and TRBJ1-2; TRBD1 aligns across 7 bases. The V gene end was trimmed by 4 bases and the J gene end by 2 bases; junction bases not matched to a gene: 7. The CDR3 extends over 15 amino acids. The germline CDR1 and CDR2 sequences are LGHDT and YNNKEL (reference sequence). The CDR3 bases are TGTGCCAGCAGCCTAAGGGACAGCCCAAACTATGGCTACACCTTC. Its translation is CASSLRDSPNYGYTF.

The gene calls are TRBV6-2 or TRBV6-3 and TRBJ2-1; 10 bases map to TRBD2. Trimming took 2 bases from V and 8 from J; bases not matched to a gene: 12. CDR1 is MNHEY and CDR2 is SVGEGT in the germline V gene. The CDR3 has 17 amino acids. This CDR3 reads CASSYPAASGRLDEQFF. The CDR3 coding sequence is TGTGCCAGCAGTTACCCAGCGGCTAGCGGGAGATTGGATGAGCAGTTCTTC.

V and J are TRBV27 and TRBJ2-7; 11 bases agree with TRBD2. The germline V gene encodes CDR1 MNHEY and CDR2 SMNVEV (reference sequence). The CDR3 totals 14 residues. Trimming removed 8 bases from V and 4 bases from J; junction bases left unmatched: 7. The CDR3 region is CASATGTSGYEQYF. CDR3 sequence (DNA): TGTGCCAGCGCAACCGGGACTAGCGGTTACGAGCAGTACTTC.

The CDR3 DNA reads TGCGCCAGCAGCTTGGCCGGGAGAAGTCTCGGGGAGCTGTTTTTT. Translated, it gives CASSLAGRSLGELFF. The rearrangement joins TRBV5-1 to TRBJ2-2, with D possibly matching TRBD2 (6 bases). The CDR3 loop spans 15 amino acids. Per the germline V gene, CDR1 is SGHRS and CDR2 is YFSETQ. Between the trimmed V and J ends, which lost 0 bases and 7 bases, there was a span of 13 bases.

The chain recombines TRBV6-2 or TRBV6-3 with TRBJ1-2; a possible D gene is TRBD1 (6 bases). Looked up from germline, CDR1 is MNHEY and CDR2 is SVGEGT. There are 14 residues in the CDR3. The germline V and J ends were trimmed by 5 bases and 12 bases, with 22 bases remaining between them. The CDR3 coding sequence is TGTGCCAGCAGTCTACAGGGTTTAACTTCGGGGAACACCTTC. Its protein is CASSLQGLTSGNTF.

The CDR3 region is CASRPGQGPGKETQYF. CDR3 sequence (DNA): TGCGCCAGCAGACCCGGACAGGGTCCGGGAAAAGAGACCCAGTACTTC. V and J are TRBV5-1 and TRBJ2-5; 8 bases match TRBD1. V trimming: 5 bases; J trimming: 3 bases; junction bases outside the gene matches: 12. Germline CDR1 reads SGHRS; CDR2 reads YFSETQ. This CDR3 has 16 residues.

The rearrangement uses TRBV10-3 and TRBJ1-5; 8 nucleotides align to TRBD1. V lost 10 bases, J lost 6 bases, and 8 bases stayed unmatched. Germline V gives CDR1 ENHRY, CDR2 SYGVKD. The CDR3 consists of 13 residues. The CDR3 loop is CANSGGFGQPQHF. CDR3 sequence (DNA): TGTGCCAACTCAGGGGGCTTCGGTCAGCCCCAGCATTTT.